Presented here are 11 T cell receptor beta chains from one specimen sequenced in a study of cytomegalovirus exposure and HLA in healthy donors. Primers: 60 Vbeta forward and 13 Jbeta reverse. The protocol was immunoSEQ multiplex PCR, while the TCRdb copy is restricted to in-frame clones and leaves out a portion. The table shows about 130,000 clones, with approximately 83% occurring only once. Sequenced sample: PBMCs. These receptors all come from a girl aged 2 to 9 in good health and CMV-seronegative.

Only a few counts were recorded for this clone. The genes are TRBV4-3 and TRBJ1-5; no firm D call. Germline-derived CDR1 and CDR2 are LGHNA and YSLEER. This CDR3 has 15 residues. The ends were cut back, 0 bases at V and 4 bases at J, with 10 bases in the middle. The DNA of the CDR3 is TGCGCCAGCAGCCAAGATAAGCACGGTAATCAGCCCCAGCATTTT. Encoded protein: CASSQDKHGNQPQHF.

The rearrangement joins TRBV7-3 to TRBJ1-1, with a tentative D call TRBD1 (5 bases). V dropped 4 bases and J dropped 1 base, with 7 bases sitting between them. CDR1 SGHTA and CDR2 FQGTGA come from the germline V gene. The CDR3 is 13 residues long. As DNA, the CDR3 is TGTGCCAGCAGCTACGGGGGGAACACTGAAGCTTTCTTT. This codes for CASSYGGNTEAFF.

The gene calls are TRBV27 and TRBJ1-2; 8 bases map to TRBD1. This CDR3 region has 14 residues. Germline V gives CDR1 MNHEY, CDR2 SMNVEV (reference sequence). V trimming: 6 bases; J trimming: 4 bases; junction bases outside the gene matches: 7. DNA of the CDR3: TGTGCCAGCAGGATGGCAGGGGGCGGCTATGGCTACACCTTC. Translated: CASRMAGGGYGYTF.

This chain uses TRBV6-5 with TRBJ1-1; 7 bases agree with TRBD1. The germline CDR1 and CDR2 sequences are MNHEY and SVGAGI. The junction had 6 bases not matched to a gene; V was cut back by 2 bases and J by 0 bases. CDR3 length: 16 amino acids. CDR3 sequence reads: CASSYGDRIMNTEAFF. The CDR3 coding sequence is TGTGCCAGCAGTTACGGGGACAGAATAATGAACACTGAAGCTTTCTTT.

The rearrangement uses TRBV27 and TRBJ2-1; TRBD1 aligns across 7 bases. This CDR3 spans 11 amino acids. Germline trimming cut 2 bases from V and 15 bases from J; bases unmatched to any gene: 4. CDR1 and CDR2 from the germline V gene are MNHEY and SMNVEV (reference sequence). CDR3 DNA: TGTGCCAGCAGTTTAGGGACAGAGGTGTTCTTC. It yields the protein CASSLGTEVFF.

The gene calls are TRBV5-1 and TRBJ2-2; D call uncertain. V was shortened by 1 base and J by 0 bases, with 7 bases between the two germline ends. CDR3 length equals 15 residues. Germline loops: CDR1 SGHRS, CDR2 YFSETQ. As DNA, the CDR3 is TGCGCCAGCAGCTTGTTTCAGTCGAACACCGGGGAGCTGTTTTTT. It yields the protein CASSLFQSNTGELFF.

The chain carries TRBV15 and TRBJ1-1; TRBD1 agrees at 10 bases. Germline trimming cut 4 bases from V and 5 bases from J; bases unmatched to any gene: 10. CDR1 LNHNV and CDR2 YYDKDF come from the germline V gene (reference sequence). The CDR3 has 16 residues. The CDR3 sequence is CATSMRQGAGRTEAFF. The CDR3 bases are TGTGCCACCAGCATGCGACAGGGGGCAGGAAGGACTGAAGCTTTCTTT. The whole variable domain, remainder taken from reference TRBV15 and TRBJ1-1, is DAMVIQNPRYQVTQFGKPVTLSCSQTLNHNVMYWYQQKSSQAPKLLFHYYDKDFNNEADTPDNFQSRRPNTSFCFLDIRSPGLGDTAMYLCATSMRQGAGRTEAFFGQGTRLTVV.

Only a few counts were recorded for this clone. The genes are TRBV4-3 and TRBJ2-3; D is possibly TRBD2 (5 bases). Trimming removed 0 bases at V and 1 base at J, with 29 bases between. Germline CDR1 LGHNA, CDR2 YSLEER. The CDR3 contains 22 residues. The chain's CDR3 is CASSQEPGGGQGLAIRTDTQYF. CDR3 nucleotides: TGCGCCAGCAGCCAAGAACCAGGAGGTGGCCAAGGGCTAGCCATTCGCACAGATACGCAGTATTTT.

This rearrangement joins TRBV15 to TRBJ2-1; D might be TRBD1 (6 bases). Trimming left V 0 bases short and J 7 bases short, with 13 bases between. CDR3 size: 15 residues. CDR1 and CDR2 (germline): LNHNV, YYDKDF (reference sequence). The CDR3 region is CATSREGVTGNEQFF. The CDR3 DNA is TGTGCCACCAGCAGAGAAGGAGTCACAGGGAATGAGCAGTTCTTC.

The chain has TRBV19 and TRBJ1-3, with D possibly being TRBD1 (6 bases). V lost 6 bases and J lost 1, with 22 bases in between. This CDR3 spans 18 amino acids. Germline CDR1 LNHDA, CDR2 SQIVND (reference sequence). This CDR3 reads CASSSDSVLRKSGNTIYF. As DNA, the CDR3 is TGTGCCAGTAGCTCGGACAGCGTTCTTCGTAAGTCTGGAAACACCATATATTTT.

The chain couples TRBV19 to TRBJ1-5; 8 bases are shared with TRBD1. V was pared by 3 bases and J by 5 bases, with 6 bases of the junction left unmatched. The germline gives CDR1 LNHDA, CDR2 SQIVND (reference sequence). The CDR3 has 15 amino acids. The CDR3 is CASSMAQGVDQPQHF. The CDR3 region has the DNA TGTGCCAGTAGTATGGCACAGGGGGTTGATCAGCCCCAGCATTTT.